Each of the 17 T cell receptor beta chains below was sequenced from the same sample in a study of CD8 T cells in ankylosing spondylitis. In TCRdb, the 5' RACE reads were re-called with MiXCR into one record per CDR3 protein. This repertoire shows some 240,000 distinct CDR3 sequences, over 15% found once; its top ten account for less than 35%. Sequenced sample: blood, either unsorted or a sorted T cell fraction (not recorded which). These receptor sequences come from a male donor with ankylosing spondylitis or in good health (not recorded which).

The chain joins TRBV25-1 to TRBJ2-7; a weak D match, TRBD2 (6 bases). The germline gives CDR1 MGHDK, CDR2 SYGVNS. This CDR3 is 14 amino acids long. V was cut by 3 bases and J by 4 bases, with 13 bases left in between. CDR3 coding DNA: TGTGCCAGCAGTGATGGGACTGCTCATTACGAGCAGTACTTC. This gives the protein CASSDGTAHYEQYF.

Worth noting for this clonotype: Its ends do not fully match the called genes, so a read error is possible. The CDR3 region has the DNA TGTGCCAGCAGTGAATGGTTGAACACTGAAGCTTTCTTC. Translating gives CASSEWLNTEAFF. J is TRBJ1-1 and V is TRBV2; D is unclear. Germline CDR1 SNHLY, CDR2 FYNNEI. The CDR3 runs 13 residues.

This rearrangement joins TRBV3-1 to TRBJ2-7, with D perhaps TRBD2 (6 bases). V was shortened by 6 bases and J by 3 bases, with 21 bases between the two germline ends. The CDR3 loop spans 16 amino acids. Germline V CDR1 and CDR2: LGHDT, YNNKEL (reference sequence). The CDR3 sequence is CASSPLRTNSFYEQYF. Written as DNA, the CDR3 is TGTGCCAGCAGTCCTCTTCGGACTAACTCTTTCTACGAGCAGTACTTC.

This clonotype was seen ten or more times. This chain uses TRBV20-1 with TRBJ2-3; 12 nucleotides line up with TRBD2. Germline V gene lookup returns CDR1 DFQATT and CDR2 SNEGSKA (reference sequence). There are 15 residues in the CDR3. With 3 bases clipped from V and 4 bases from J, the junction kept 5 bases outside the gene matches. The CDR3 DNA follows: TGCAGTGCTAGGGACCCTAGCGGGAGGGCAGATACGCAGTATTTT. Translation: CSARDPSGRADTQYF.

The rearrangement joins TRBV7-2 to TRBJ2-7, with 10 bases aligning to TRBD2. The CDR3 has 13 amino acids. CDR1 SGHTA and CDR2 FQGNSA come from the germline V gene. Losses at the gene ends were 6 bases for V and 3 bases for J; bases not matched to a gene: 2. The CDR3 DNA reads TGTGCCAGCAGGCGGACTAGCGGCTACGAGCAGTACTTC. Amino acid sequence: CASRRTSGYEQYF. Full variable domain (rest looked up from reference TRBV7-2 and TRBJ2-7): GAGVSQSPSNKVTEKGKDVELRCDPISGHTALYWYRQSLGQGLEFLIYFQGNSAPDKSGLPSDRFSAERTGGSVSTLTIQRTQQEDSAVYLCASRRTSGYEQYFGPGTRLTVT.

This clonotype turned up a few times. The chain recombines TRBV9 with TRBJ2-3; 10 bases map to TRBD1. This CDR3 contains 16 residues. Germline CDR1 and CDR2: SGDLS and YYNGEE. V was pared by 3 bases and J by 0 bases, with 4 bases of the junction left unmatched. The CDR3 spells CASSAGTGESTDTQYF. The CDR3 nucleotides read TGTGCCAGCAGCGCGGGGACAGGGGAAAGCACAGATACGCAGTATTTT.

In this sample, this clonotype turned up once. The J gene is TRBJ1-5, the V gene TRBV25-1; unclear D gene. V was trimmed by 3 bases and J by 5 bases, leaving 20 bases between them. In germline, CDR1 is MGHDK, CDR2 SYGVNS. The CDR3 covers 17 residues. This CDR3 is CASSDLALAAGYQPQHF. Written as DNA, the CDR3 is TGTGCCAGCAGTGACTTAGCTTTGGCAGCCGGCTATCAGCCCCAGCATTTT.

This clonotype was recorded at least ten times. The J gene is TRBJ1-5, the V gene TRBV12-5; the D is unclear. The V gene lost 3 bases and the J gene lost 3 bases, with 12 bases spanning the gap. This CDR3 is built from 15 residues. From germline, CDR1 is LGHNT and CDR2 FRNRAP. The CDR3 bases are TGTGCTAGTGGTTTAGATCACAAACCCAATCAGCCCCAGCATTTT. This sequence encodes CASGLDHKPNQPQHF.

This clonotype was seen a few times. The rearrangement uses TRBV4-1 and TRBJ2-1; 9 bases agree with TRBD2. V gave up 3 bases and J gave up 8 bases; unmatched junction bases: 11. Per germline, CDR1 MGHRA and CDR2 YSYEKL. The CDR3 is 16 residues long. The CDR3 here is CASSHWTGREGHEQFF. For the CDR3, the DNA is TGCGCCAGCAGCCACTGGACGGGGCGGGAGGGCCATGAGCAGTTCTTC.

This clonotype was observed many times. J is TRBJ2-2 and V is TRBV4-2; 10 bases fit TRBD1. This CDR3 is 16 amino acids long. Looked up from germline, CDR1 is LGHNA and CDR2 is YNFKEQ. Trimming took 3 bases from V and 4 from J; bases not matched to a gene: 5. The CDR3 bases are TGTGCCAGCAGCCAGGGACGGACAGGGGGCACCGGGGAGCTGTTTTTT. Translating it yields CASSQGRTGGTGELFF.

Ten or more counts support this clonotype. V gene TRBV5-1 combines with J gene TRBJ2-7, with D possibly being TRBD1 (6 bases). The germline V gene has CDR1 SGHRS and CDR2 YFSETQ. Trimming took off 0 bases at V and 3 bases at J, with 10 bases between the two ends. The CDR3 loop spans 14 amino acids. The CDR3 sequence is CASSLDQGIYEQYF. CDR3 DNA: TGCGCCAGCAGCTTGGATCAGGGGATCTACGAGCAGTACTTC.

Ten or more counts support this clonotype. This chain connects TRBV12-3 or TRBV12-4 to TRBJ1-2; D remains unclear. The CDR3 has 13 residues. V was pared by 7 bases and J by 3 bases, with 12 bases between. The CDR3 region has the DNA TGTGCCAGCACCCCAGCCGGTGACTATGGCTACACCTTC. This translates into CASTPAGDYGYTF.

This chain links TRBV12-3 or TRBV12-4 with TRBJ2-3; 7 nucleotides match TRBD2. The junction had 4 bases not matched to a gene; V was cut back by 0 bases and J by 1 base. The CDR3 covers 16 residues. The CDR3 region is CASSLAWLAGTDTQYF. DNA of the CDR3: TGTGCCAGCAGTTTAGCTTGGCTAGCGGGCACAGATACGCAGTATTTT.

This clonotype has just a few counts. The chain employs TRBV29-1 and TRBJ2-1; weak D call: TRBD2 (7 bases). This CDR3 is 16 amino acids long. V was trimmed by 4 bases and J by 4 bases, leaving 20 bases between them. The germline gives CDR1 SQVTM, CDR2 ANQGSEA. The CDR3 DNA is TGCAGCGTTGGGGGGGGTAGACAGGCCCCTTACAATGAGCAGTTCTTC. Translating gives CSVGGGRQAPYNEQFF.

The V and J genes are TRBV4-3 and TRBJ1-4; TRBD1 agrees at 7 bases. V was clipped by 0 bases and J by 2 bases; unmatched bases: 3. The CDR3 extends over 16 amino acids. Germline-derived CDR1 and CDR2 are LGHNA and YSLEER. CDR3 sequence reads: CASSQEQGITNEKLFF. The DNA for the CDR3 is TGCGCCAGCAGCCAAGAACAGGGGATCACTAATGAAAAACTGTTTTTT.

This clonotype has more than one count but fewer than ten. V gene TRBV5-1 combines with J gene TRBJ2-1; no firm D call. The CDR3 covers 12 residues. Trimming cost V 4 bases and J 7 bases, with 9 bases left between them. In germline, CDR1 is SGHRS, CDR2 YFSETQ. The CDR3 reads CASSREGNEQFF. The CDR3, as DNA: TGCGCCAGCAGCCGCGAAGGGAATGAGCAGTTCTTC.

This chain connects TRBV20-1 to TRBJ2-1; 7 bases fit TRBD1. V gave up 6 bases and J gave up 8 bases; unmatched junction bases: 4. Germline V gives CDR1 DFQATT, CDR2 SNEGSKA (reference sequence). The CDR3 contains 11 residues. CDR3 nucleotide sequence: TGCAGTGCCAGACAGGGCTATGAGCAGTTCTTC. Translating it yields CSARQGYEQFF.